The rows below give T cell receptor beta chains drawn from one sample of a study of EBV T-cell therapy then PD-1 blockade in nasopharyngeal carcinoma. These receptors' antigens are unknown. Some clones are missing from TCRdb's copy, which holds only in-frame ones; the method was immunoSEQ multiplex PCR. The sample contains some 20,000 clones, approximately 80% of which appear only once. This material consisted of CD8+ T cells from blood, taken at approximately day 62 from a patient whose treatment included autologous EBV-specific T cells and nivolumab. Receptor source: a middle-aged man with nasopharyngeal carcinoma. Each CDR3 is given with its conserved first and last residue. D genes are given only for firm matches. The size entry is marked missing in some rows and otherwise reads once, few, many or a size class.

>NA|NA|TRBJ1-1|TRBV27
TGTGCCAGCAGTTTATCGGTTAGGAACACTGAAGCTTTCTTT
CASSLSVRNTEAFF
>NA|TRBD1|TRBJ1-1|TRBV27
TGTGCCAGCAGTTTATCGACAGGGTTAAGGAACACTGAAGCTTTCTTT
CASSLSTGLRNTEAFF
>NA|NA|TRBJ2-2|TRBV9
TGTGCCAGCAGCGTGGGGGGCCCCGGCACCGGGGAGCTGTTTTTT
CASSVGGPGTGELFF
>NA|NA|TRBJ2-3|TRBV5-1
TGCGCCAGCAGCTTTTCTAGCACAGATACGCAGTATTTT
CASSFSSTDTQYF
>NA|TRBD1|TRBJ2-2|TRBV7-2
TGTGCCAGCAGCTTATTAAGCAGGACAGGGGGGAACACCGGGGAGCTGTTTTTT
CASSLLSRTGGNTGELFF
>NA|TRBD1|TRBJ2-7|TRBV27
TGTGCCAGCAGTTTAGGACAGGGGGCATACGAGCAGTACTTC
CASSLGQGAYEQYF
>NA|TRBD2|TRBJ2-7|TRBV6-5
TGTGCCACCCAAGGCGGGGGGGCCAGCGAGCAGTACTTC
CATQGGGASEQYF
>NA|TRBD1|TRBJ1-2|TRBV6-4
TGTGCCAGCACGTCCGGGACAGGGGGCGCGGATGGCTACACCTTC
CASTSGTGGADGYTF
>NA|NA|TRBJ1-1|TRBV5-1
TGCGCCAGCAGCCTGGACTGGACTGAAGCTTTCTTT
CASSLDWTEAFF
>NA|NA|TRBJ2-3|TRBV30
TGTGCCTGGAGTACGCTAGCCAACACAGATACGCAGTATTTT
CAWSTLANTDTQYF
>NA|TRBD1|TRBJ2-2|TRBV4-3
TGCGCCAGCAGCCAAGACAGGGGGCTACGCACCGGGGAGCTGTTTTTT
CASSQDRGLRTGELFF
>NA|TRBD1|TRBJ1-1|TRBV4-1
TGCGCCAGCAGCCAGCGACAGGGGATGAAGGACACTGAAGCTTTCTTT
CASSQRQGMKDTEAFF
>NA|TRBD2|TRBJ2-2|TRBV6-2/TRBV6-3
TGTGCCAGCAGTTTGGAACTAGCGGGGGGTGTTAACACCGGGGAGCTGTTTTTT
CASSLELAGGVNTGELFF
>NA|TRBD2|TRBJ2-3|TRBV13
TGTGCCAGCAGCTTAGGGACTAGCGGGGGAAGCACAGATACGCAGTATTTT
CASSLGTSGGSTDTQYF
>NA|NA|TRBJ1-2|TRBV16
TGTGCCAGCAGCCAATCACCAGGAGAGTCGGGAGGCTACACCTTC
CASSQSPGESGGYTF
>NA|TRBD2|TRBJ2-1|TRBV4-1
TGCGCCAGCAGCCAAGATCTAGCGGGGAACTACAATGAGCAGTTCTTC
CASSQDLAGNYNEQFF
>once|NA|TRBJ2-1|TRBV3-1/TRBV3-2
TGTGCCAGCAGCCAAGGTTTGAATGAGCAGTTCTTC
CASSQGLNEQFF
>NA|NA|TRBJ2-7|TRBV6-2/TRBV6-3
TGTGCCAGCAGTGACTACAGGGTAGGAATACCCGAGCAGTACTTC
CASSDYRVGIPEQYF
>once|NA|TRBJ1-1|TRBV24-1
TGTGCCACCAGTGACCACAAGACAGGGAACACTGAAGCTTTCTTT
CATSDHKTGNTEAFF
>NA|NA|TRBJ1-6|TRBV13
TGTGCCAGCAGCTTAGCTTTGTCGTCACCCCTCCACTTT
CASSLALSSPLHF
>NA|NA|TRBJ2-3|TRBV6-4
TGTGCCAGCAGTGACAGAGGTGAGACAGATACGCAGTATTTT
CASSDRGETDTQYF
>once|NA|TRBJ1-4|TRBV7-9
TGTGCCAGCAGCCTAAGCAGGGGCACTAATGAAAAACTGTTTTTT
CASSLSRGTNEKLFF
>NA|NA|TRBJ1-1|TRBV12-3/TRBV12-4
TGTGCCAGCAGTGCCCTCGGGGGCGAGGCTTTCTTT
CASSALGGEAFF
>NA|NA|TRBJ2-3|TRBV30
TGTGCCTGGAGTGTACCTGGTCGTAGAGTGCGAGATACGCAGTATTTT
CAWSVPGRRVRDTQYF
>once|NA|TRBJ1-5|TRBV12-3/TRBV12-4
TGTGCCAGCAGCGTAACAGGGCATCAGCCCCAGCATTTT
CASSVTGHQPQHF
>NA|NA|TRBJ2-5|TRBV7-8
TGTGCCAGCAGCACCAGCTGGGATACGGAGACCCAGTACTTC
CASSTSWDTETQYF
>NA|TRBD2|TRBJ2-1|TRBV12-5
TGTGCTAGTGTTGACCCTAGCGGGGCCTACAATGAGCAGTTCTTC
CASVDPSGAYNEQFF
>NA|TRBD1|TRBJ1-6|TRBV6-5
TGTGCCAGCAGTTACCAGACAGGGGACAATTCACCCCTCCACTTT
CASSYQTGDNSPLHF
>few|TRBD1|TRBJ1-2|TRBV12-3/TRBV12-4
TGTGCCAGCAGTTTGGGACAGTTCTATGGCTACACCTTC
CASSLGQFYGYTF
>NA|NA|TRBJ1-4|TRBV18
TGTGCCAGCTCACCACCGGCACTCCATGGGAGGTATAATGAAAAACTGTTTTTT
CASSPPALHGRYNEKLFF
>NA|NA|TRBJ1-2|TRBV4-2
TGTGCCAGCAGCCAGGCTCAGGGCGGCTATGGCTACACCTTC
CASSQAQGGYGYTF
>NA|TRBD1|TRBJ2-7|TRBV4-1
TGCGCCAGCAGCCAAGCCCGACAGGGAAATTACGAGCAGTACTTC
CASSQARQGNYEQYF
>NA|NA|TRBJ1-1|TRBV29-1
TGCAGCGTTGAGAGGGGCGGGAACACTGAAGCTTTCTTT
CSVERGGNTEAFF
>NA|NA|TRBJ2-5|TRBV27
TGTGCCAGCCGGACAGAGTACCAAGAGACCCAGTACTTC
CASRTEYQETQYF
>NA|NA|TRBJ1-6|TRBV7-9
TGTGCCAGCAGCTTAGCCCGGCACCCTGGTTCACCCCTTCACTTT
CASSLARHPGSPLHF
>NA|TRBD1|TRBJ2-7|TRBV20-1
TGCAGTGCTAGTACAGGGGTATACGAGCAGTACTTC
CSASTGVYEQYF
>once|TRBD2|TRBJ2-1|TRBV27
TGTGCCAGCCTGGCCAGCGGGGGCTCCAATGAGCAGTTCTTC
CASLASGGSNEQFF
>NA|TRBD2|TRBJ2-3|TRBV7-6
TGTGCCAGCAGCGCCCAGACTAGCGGGGGGGCCAAGGGGACAGATACGCAGTATTTT
CASSAQTSGGAKGTDTQYF
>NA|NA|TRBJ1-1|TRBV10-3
TGTGCCATCAGCCCGCCAACACCGAACACTGAAGCTTTCTTT
CAISPPTPNTEAFF
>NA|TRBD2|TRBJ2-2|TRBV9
TGTGCCAGCAGCCCCGATACGGGGGGCACCGGGGAGCTGTTTTTT
CASSPDTGGTGELFF
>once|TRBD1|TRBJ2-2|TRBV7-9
TGTGCCAGCAGCCCGAGGGGGCGTGCCGGGGAGCTGTTTTTT
CASSPRGRAGELFF
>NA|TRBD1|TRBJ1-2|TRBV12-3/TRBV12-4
TGTGCCAGCAGTGCACAGGGGAACTATGGCTACACCTTC
CASSAQGNYGYTF
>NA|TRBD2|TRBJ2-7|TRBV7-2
TGTGCCAGCAGCTTATTGGGGCTAGCGGGGGGGTACGAGCAGTACTTC
CASSLLGLAGGYEQYF